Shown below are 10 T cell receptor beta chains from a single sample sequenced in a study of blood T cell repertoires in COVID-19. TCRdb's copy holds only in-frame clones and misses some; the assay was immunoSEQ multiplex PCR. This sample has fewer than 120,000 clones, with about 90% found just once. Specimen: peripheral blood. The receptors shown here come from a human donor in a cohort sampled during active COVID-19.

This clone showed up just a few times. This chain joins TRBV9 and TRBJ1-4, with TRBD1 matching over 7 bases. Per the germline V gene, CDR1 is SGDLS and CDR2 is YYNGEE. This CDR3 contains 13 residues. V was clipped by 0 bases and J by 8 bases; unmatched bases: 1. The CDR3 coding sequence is TGTGCCAGCAGCGTAGGGGACAGAGAAAAACTGTTTTTT. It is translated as CASSVGDREKLFF. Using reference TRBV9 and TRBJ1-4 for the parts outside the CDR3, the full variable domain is DSGVTQTPKHLITATGQRVTLRCSPRSGDLSVYWYQQSLDQGLQFLIQYYNGEERAKGNILERFSAQQFPDLHSELNLSSLELGDSALYFCASSVGDREKLFFGSGTQLSVL.

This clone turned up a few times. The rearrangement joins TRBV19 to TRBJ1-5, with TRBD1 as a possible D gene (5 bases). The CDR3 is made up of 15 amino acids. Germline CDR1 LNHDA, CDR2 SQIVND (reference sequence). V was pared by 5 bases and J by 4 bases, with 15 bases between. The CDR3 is CASSRRDIRNQPQHF. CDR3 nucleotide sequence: TGTGCCAGTAGTCGCAGGGATATCCGGAATCAGCCCCAGCATTTT.

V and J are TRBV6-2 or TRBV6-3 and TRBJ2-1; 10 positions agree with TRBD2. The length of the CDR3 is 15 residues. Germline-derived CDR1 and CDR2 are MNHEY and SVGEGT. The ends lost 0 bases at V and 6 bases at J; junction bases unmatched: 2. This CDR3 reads CASSYSASGSNEQFF. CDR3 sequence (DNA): TGTGCCAGCAGTTACTCCGCTAGCGGGAGCAATGAGCAGTTCTTC.

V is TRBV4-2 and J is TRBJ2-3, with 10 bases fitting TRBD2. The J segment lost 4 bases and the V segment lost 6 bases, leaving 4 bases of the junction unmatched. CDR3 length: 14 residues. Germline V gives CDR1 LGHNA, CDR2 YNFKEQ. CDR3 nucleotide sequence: TGTGCCAGCAGTCGTGGACTAGCGGCAGATACGCAGTATTTT. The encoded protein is CASSRGLAADTQYF.

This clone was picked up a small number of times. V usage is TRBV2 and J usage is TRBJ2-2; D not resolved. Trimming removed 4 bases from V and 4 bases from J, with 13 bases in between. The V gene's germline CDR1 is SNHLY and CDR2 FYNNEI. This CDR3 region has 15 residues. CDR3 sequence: CASSVATISTGELFF. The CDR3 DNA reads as TGTGCCAGCAGTGTTGCCACGATCAGCACCGGGGAGCTGTTTTTT. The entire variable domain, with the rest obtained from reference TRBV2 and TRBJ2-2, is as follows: EPEVTQTPSHQVTQMGQEVILRCVPISNHLYFYWYRQILGQKVEFLVSFYNNEISEKSEIFDDQFSVERPDGSNFTLKIRSTKLEDSAMYFCASSVATISTGELFFGEGSRLTVL.

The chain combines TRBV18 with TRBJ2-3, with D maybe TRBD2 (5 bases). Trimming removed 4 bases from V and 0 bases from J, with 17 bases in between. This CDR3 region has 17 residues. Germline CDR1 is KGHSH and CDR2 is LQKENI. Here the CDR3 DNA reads TGTGCCAGCTCACAGGTCCGGTCGGGATCTAGCACAGATACGCAGTATTTT. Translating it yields CASSQVRSGSSTDTQYF.

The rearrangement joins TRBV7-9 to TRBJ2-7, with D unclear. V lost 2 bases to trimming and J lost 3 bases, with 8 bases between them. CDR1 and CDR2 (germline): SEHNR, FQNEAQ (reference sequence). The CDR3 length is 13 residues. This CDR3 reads CASSLMYSYEQYF. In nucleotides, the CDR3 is TGTGCCAGCAGCTTAATGTACAGCTACGAGCAGTACTTC.

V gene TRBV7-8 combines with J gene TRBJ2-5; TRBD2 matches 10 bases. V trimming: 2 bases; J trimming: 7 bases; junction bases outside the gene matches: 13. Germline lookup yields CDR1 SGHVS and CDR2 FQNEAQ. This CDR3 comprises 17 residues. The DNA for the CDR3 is TGTGCCAGCAGCTTAAGGAGCGGGGGGGCCAAGGCTTGGACCCAGTACTTC. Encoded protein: CASSLRSGGAKAWTQYF. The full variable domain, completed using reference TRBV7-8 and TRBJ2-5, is GAGVSQSPRYKVAKRGQDVALRCDPISGHVSLFWYQQALGQGPEFLTYFQNEAQLDKSGLPSDRFFAERPEGSVSTLKIQRTQQEDSAVYLCASSLRSGGAKAWTQYFGPGTRLLVL.

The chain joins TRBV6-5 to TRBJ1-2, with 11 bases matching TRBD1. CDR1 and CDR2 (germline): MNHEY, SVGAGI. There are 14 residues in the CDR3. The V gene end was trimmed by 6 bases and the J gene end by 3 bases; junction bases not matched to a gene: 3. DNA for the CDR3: TGTGCCAGCAGCGGACAGGGGGCTGACTATGGCTACACCTTC. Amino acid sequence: CASSGQGADYGYTF.

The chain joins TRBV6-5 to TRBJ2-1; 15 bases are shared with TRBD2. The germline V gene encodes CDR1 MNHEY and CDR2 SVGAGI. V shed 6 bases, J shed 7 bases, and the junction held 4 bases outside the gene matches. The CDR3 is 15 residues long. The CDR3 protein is CASRRGTSGRNEQFF. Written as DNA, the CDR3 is TGTGCCAGCAGACGGGGGACTAGCGGGAGGAATGAGCAGTTCTTC.